These 22 T cell receptor beta chains came from one sample sequenced in a study of cytomegalovirus exposure and HLA in healthy donors. Amplification used 60 Vbeta primers and 13 Jbeta primers. Using immunoSEQ multiplex PCR, the repertoire was profiled, and TCRdb retains in-frame clones only, with some absent. The table lists 90,000 to 150,000 clones, roughly 15% of them singletons. Sequencing was done on a sample of PBMCs. All receptors come from a woman younger than 35 in good health and CMV-seronegative.

This clone was detected only a few times. V is TRBV2 and J is TRBJ1-1, with a possible D match to TRBD1 (6 bases). V was shortened by 6 bases and J by 6 bases, with 20 bases between the two germline ends. Germline values: CDR1 SNHLY, CDR2 FYNNEI. The CDR3 consists of 15 residues. As DNA, the CDR3 is TGTGCCAGCAGAGCATCCCACGCAGGGGAGCCTGAAGCTTTCTTT. As protein: CASRASHAGEPEAFF.

This chain joins TRBV5-4 and TRBJ2-2; 9 nucleotides align to TRBD2. This CDR3 contains 15 residues. V lost 4 bases to trimming and J lost 0 bases; unmatched junction nucleotides: 1. CDR1 SGHNT and CDR2 YYREEE come from the germline V gene (reference sequence). CDR3 nucleotide sequence: TGTGCCAGCAGCCGCGGGAGGGCGAACACCGGGGAGCTGTTTTTT. This gives the protein CASSRGRANTGELFF.

The V gene is TRBV30, the J gene TRBJ1-4, with D uncertain. The CDR3 contains 16 residues. Trimming removed 0 bases at V and 11 bases at J, with 22 bases between. Germline values: CDR1 GTSNPN, CDR2 SVGIG (reference sequence). CDR3 DNA sequence: TGTGCCTGGAGTGTAAGCGGGGTATCGGTTGTGGTTAAACTGTTTTTT. Its protein is CAWSVSGVSVVVKLFF.

CDR3 coding DNA: TGTGCCAGTAGTATTCTGAGCGGTGCGAACACCGGGGAGCTGTTTTTT. Translating gives CASSILSGANTGELFF. This chain uses TRBV19 with TRBJ2-2, with D maybe TRBD2 (5 bases). The V gene lost 3 bases and the J gene lost 0 bases, with 11 bases spanning the gap. This CDR3 is 16 amino acids long. Germline values: CDR1 LNHDA, CDR2 SQIVND (reference sequence).

This clone was detected a few times. The CDR3: CASSARTGLDTEAFF. CDR3 sequence (DNA): TGTGCCAGCAGCGCACGGACAGGGTTGGACACTGAAGCTTTCTTT. The chain recombines TRBV5-5 with TRBJ1-1; 8 bases align to TRBD1. The CDR3 loop spans 15 amino acids. Germline CDR1 and CDR2: SGHKS and YYEKEE (reference sequence). V was pared by 4 bases and J by 3 bases, with 8 bases of the junction left unmatched.

The V call is TRBV5-4, the J call TRBJ1-3, with TRBD1 matching over 9 bases. Germline lookup yields CDR1 SGHNT and CDR2 YYREEE (reference sequence). The J segment lost 2 bases and the V segment lost 2 bases, leaving 5 bases of the junction unmatched. The CDR3 totals 16 residues. The CDR3 DNA is TGTGCCAGCAGCTTCCTGGACAGGGGCGCTGGAAACACCATATATTTT. Protein product: CASSFLDRGAGNTIYF. The whole variable domain, filled in from reference TRBV5-4 and TRBJ1-3, reads ETGVTQSPTHLIKTRGQQVTLRCSSQSGHNTVSWYQQALGQGPQFIFQYYREEENGRGNFPPRFSGLQFPNYSSELNVNALELDDSALYLCASSFLDRGAGNTIYFGEGSWLTVV.

The genes are TRBV5-1 and TRBJ2-5, with D maybe TRBD2 (7 bases). Deletions cut 1 base from V and 5 bases from J, with 18 bases between. This CDR3 contains 16 residues. Germline V gene data show CDR1 as SGHRS and CDR2 as YFSETQ. CDR3 protein: CASSLSVGGGLETQYF. Written as DNA, the CDR3 is TGCGCCAGCAGCTTGAGTGTGGGGGGGGGCCTGGAGACCCAGTACTTC. Variable domain in full (rest from reference TRBV5-1 and TRBJ2-5): KAGVTQTPRYLIKTRGQQVTLSCSPISGHRSVSWYQQTPGQGLQFLFEYFSETQRNKGNFPGRFSGRQFSNSRSEMNVSTLELGDSALYLCASSLSVGGGLETQYFGPGTRLLVL.

V is TRBV28 and J is TRBJ1-2; D unclear. The CDR3 is made up of 13 amino acids. V was clipped by 6 bases and J by 7 bases, with 15 bases between them. From germline, CDR1 is MDHEN and CDR2 SYDVKM. The CDR3 is CASSLWSEGGYTF. The CDR3 DNA follows: TGTGCCAGCAGCCTCTGGAGTGAGGGTGGCTACACCTTC.

This rearrangement joins TRBV19 to TRBJ2-5; 11 positions match TRBD1. This CDR3 has 15 amino acids. After removal of 4 bases from V and 4 bases from J, the junction contained 5 bases not matched to a gene. The germline V gene encodes CDR1 LNHDA and CDR2 SQIVND (reference sequence). The CDR3, as DNA: TGTGCCAGTAGTACGGGGACAGGGGGAAGAGAGACCCAGTACTTC. This codes for CASSTGTGGRETQYF.

V gene TRBV5-4 combines with J gene TRBJ2-7, with 11 positions matching TRBD2. The V segment lost 0 bases and the J segment 2 bases; nucleotides outside the gene matches: 1. This CDR3 comprises 15 residues. Germline V gene data show CDR1 as SGHNT and CDR2 as YYREEE (reference sequence). CDR3 sequence reads: CASSLGSGGAYEQYF. CDR3 nucleotides: TGTGCCAGCAGCTTGGGTAGCGGGGGGGCCTACGAGCAGTACTTC.

In this sample, this clone turned up a few times. V and J are TRBV6-1 and TRBJ2-6; D is possibly TRBD1 (5 bases). CDR1 and CDR2 from the germline V gene are MNHNS and SASEGT. The CDR3 is 15 amino acids. Trimming left V 1 base short and J 7 bases short, with 11 bases between. Written as DNA, the CDR3 is TGTGCCAGCAGTGAAGGGGCCAGGACAGCCAACGTCCTGACTTTC. Its protein product is CASSEGARTANVLTF.

This sequence joins TRBV5-1 and TRBJ2-1, with TRBD1 matching over 7 bases. Per the germline V gene, CDR1 is SGHRS and CDR2 is YFSETQ. The V and J ends lost 3 bases and 5 bases, in that order; junction bases with no gene match: 8. The CDR3 loop spans 15 amino acids. The CDR3 spells CASSWNRGSDNEQFF. The DNA of the CDR3 is TGCGCCAGCAGCTGGAACAGGGGTTCCGACAATGAGCAGTTCTTC.

The chain employs TRBV6-1 and TRBJ1-3; D is uncertain. Trimming took off 1 base at V and 11 bases at J, with 12 bases between the two ends. The CDR3 length is 13 residues. CDR1 is MNHNS and CDR2 is SASEGT in the germline V gene. CDR3 DNA: TGTGCCAGCAGTGAAGGGCCCCCAGGCTCCATATATTTT. As protein: CASSEGPPGSIYF.

This clone has only a few counts. The CDR3: CASSPLGTGDKNEQFF. The DNA for the CDR3 is TGTGCCAGCAGTCCCCTCGGGACAGGGGATAAGAATGAGCAGTTCTTC. The V gene is TRBV28, the J gene TRBJ2-1, with 10 bases aligning to TRBD1. Germline trimming cut 5 bases from V and 7 bases from J; bases unmatched to any gene: 11. There are 16 residues in the CDR3. CDR1 and CDR2 from the germline V gene are MDHEN and SYDVKM.

The chain employs TRBV5-1 and TRBJ2-7; maybe TRBD2 (6 bases). Germline-derived CDR1 and CDR2 are SGHRS and YFSETQ. This CDR3 spans 15 amino acids. The V end lost 6 bases, the J end lost 3 bases, and 19 bases lay between the germline ends. DNA of the CDR3: TGCGCCAGCAACAAAAAACGGTCGGGAGACTACGAGCAGTACTTC. Its protein product is CASNKKRSGDYEQYF.

This clone has a handful of counts. The chain combines TRBV7-3 with TRBJ2-7, with 9 positions matching TRBD1. Per germline, CDR1 SGHTA and CDR2 FQGTGA. The CDR3 extends over 13 amino acids. J was trimmed by 3 bases and V by 5 bases; bases with no gene match: 2. CDR3 sequence: CASSRGQGYEQYF. The DNA for the CDR3 is TGTGCCAGCAGCCGGGGACAGGGCTACGAGCAGTACTTC.

V usage is TRBV29-1 and J usage is TRBJ1-4; 10 bases map to TRBD1. This CDR3 comprises 15 residues. Per germline, CDR1 SQVTM and CDR2 ANQGSEA. The junction had 10 bases not matched to a gene; V was cut back by 6 bases and J by 6 bases. For the CDR3, the DNA is TGCAGCGTCACTGCGTCCGGGACAGGGGATGAAAAACTGTTTTTT. It specifies CSVTASGTGDEKLFF.

The chain is built from TRBV7-9 and TRBJ1-1, with no clear D. Germline V gene sequence: CDR1 SEHNR, CDR2 FQNEAQ (reference sequence). The V end was cut by 5 bases, the J end by 6 bases, with 13 bases between. The CDR3 covers 13 residues. The CDR3 reads CASSPRVYAEAFF. In DNA, the CDR3 is TGTGCCAGCAGCCCCCGGGTCTACGCTGAAGCTTTCTTT.

This sequence joins TRBV5-1 and TRBJ2-5; 11 bases align to TRBD1. The ends lost 3 bases at V and 4 bases at J; junction bases unmatched: 5. Germline V gene sequence: CDR1 SGHRS, CDR2 YFSETQ. The CDR3 runs 15 residues. CDR3 coding DNA: TGCGCCAGCAGCTCCGGACAGGGGGCGGGAGAGACCCAGTACTTC. Its translation is CASSSGQGAGETQYF.

This chain uses TRBV7-2 with TRBJ2-1; 7 bases map to TRBD2. Unmatched junction bases numbered 18, after V lost 5 bases and J lost 8 bases. The CDR3 spans 17 residues. Germline V gene lookup returns CDR1 SGHTA and CDR2 FQGNSA. CDR3 residues: CASSPKVGSEGRDEQFF. CDR3 DNA: TGTGCCAGCAGCCCGAAGGTGGGAAGCGAGGGGAGGGATGAGCAGTTCTTC. Full variable domain (missing parts from reference TRBV7-2 and TRBJ2-1): GAGVSQSPSNKVTEKGKDVELRCDPISGHTALYWYRQSLGQGLEFLIYFQGNSAPDKSGLPSDRFSAERTGGSVSTLTIQRTQQEDSAVYLCASSPKVGSEGRDEQFFGPGTRLTVL.

This clone has a handful of counts. The chain links TRBV29-1 to TRBJ2-1; 10 bases align to TRBD1. Per the germline V gene, CDR1 is SQVTM and CDR2 is ANQGSEA. V was pared by 5 bases and J by 8 bases, with 9 bases of the junction left unmatched. This CDR3 has 14 amino acids. The CDR3 sequence is CSVRGQGLWDEQFF. The CDR3, as DNA: TGCAGCGTTCGGGGACAGGGGTTATGGGATGAGCAGTTCTTC.

This clone has more than one count but fewer than ten. This chain uses TRBV28 with TRBJ2-7, with 12 bases matching TRBD2. The CDR3 is 15 residues long. Germline V gene data show CDR1 as MDHEN and CDR2 as SYDVKM. V gave up 4 bases and J gave up 7 bases; unmatched junction bases: 8. CDR3 residues: CASSSLAGGPGEQYF. For the CDR3, the DNA is TGTGCCAGCAGTTCCCTAGCGGGAGGGCCAGGGGAGCAGTACTTC.